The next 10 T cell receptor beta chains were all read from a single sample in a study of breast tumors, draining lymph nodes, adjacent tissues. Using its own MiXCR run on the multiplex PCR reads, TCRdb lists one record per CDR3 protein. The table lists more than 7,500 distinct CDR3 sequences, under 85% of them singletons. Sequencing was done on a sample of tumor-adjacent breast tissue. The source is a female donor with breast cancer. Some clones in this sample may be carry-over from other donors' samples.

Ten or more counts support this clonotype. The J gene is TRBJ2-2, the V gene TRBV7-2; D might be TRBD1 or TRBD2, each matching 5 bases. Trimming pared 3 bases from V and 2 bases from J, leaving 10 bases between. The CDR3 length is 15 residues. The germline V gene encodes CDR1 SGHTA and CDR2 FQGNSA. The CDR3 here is CASSFKGTNTGELFF. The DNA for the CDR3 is TGTGCCAGCAGCTTCAAAGGGACCAACACCGGGGAGCTGTTTTTT.

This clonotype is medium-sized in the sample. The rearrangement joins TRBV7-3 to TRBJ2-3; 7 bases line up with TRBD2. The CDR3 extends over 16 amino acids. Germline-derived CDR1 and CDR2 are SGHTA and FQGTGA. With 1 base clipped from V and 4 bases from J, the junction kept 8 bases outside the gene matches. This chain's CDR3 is CASSLIAGATSDTQYF. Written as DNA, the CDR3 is TGTGCCAGCAGCTTAATTGCGGGAGCAACCTCAGATACGCAGTATTTT.

The DNA of the CDR3 is TGTGCCAGCACCGACGAGGGTTCACCCCTCCACTTT. Its translation: CASTDEGSPLHF. This rearrangement joins TRBV27 to TRBJ1-6, with D unresolved. This CDR3 region has 12 residues. Looked up from germline, CDR1 is MNHEY and CDR2 is SMNVEV (reference sequence). Trimming took 7 bases from V and 9 from J, leaving 10 bases between them.

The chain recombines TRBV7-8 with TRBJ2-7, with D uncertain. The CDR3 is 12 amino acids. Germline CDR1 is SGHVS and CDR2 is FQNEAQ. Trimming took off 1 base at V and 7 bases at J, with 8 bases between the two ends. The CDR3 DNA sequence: TGTGCCAGCAGCTTAGGGGTTGGGGAGCAGTACTTC. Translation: CASSLGVGEQYF. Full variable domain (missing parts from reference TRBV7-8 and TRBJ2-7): GAGVSQSPRYKVAKRGQDVALRCDPISGHVSLFWYQQALGQGPEFLTYFQNEAQLDKSGLPSDRFFAERPEGSVSTLKIQRTQQEDSAVYLCASSLGVGEQYFGPGTRLTVT.

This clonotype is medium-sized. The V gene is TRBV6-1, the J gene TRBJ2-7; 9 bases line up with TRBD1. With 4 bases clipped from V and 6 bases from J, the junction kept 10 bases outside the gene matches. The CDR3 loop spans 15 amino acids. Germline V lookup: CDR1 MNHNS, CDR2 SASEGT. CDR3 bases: TGTGCCAGCAGTGGCCTGACAGGGGGAGGCGGCGAGCAGTACTTC. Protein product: CASSGLTGGGGEQYF.

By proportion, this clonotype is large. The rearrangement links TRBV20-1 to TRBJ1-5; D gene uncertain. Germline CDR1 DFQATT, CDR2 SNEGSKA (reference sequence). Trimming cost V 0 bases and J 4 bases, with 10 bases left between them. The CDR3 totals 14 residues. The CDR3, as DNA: TGCAGTGCTAGAGATCAGCCGGGAAATCAGCCCCAGCATTTT. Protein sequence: CSARDQPGNQPQHF.

For the CDR3, the DNA is TGCAGTGCCGGGACAGAATATGGCTACACCTTC. Protein: CSAGTEYGYTF. V and J are TRBV20-1 and TRBJ1-2, with 7 nucleotides matching TRBD1. CDR1 and CDR2 from the germline V gene are DFQATT and SNEGSKA (reference sequence). With 6 bases clipped from V and 5 bases from J, the junction kept 3 bases outside the gene matches. This CDR3 is 11 amino acids long.

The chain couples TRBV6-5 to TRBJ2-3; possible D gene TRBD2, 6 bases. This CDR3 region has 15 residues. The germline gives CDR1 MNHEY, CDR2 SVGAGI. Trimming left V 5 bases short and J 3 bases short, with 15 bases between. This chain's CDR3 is CASSAGIGRTDTQYF. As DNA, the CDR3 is TGTGCCAGCAGTGCCGGGATAGGGAGGACAGATACGCAGTATTTT.

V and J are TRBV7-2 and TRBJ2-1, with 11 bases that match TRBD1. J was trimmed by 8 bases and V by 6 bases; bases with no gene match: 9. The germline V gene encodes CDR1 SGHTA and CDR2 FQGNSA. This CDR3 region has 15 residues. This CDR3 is CASRPGQGAWDEQFF. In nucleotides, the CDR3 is TGTGCCAGCAGACCCGGACAGGGGGCGTGGGATGAGCAGTTCTTC.

The CDR3 spells CASSQGLGGADFYGYTF. The CDR3, as DNA: TGCGCCAGCAGCCAAGGTCTCGGGGGCGCGGACTTCTATGGCTACACCTTC. This chain links TRBV4-1 with TRBJ1-2; weak D call: TRBD1 (6 bases). Per germline, CDR1 MGHRA and CDR2 YSYEKL. V lost 1 base, J lost 4 bases, and 19 bases lay in between. The CDR3 has 17 residues.